This entry concerns a single T cell receptor (beta chain). Its antigen is still unknown. Clones were sequenced by immunoSEQ multiplex PCR, and TCRdb holds only the in-frame ones, with some missing. There are around 20,000 clones in the sample; under 80% occur only once, and over 6% lies in the top ten. This entry belongs to a study of neoadjuvant nivolumab and ipilimumab in lung cancer. Looking at the study overall: Nivolumab 3 mg/kg was given days 1, 15 and 29, plus ipilimumab 1 mg/kg day 1 in combination. Broader study findings: Only a single major-pathologic-response sample was available for clonality analysis. TCR richness and clonality were higher in tumors than adjacent uninvolved lung.

CDR1 SGHAT and CDR2 FQDESV come from the germline V gene (reference sequence). The CDR3 extends over 16 amino acids. V lost 4 bases, J lost 1 base, and 10 bases stayed unmatched. The chain has TRBV11-1 and TRBJ2-7; 7 bases fit TRBD1. The sample in question was tumor tissue, obtained after neoadjuvant nivolumab, alone or with ipilimumab, at or shortly before surgery. The clonotype was recovered from an adult with non-small cell lung cancer. Here the CDR3 DNA reads TGTGCCAGCAGCTCAATAAACAGGGGAAGATCCTACGAGCAGTACTTC. Translated, it gives CASSSINRGRSYEQYF. Based on the CDR3 plus reference TRBV11-1 and TRBJ2-7, the full variable domain is EAEVAQSPRYKITEKSQAVAFWCDPISGHATLYWYRQILGQGPELLVQFQDESVVDDSQLPKDRFSAERLKGVDSTLKIQPAELGDSAMYLCASSSINRGRSYEQYFGPGTRLTVT.